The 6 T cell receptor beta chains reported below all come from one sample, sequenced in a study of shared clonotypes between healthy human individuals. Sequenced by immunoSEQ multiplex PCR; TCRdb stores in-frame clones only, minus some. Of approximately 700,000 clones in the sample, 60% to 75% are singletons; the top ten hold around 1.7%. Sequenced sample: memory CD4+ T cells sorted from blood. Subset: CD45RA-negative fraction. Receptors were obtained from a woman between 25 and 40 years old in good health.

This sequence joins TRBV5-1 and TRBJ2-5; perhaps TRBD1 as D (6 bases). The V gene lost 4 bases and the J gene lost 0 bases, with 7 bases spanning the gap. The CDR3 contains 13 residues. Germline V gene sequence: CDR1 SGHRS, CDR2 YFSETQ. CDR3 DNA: TGCGCCAGCAGCCGACAGGACCAAGAGACCCAGTACTTC. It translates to CASSRQDQETQYF.

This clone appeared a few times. The CDR3 loop is CASSPTSLGTGFKNIQYF. Written as DNA, the CDR3 is TGTGCCAGCAGTCCCACCTCCTTAGGGACAGGGTTCAAAAACATTCAGTACTTC. V is TRBV27 and J is TRBJ2-4; 9 nucleotides agree with TRBD1. CDR1 and CDR2 from the germline V gene are MNHEY and SMNVEV (reference sequence). The CDR3 loop spans 18 amino acids. The junction had 14 bases not matched to a gene; V was cut back by 5 bases and J by 3 bases.

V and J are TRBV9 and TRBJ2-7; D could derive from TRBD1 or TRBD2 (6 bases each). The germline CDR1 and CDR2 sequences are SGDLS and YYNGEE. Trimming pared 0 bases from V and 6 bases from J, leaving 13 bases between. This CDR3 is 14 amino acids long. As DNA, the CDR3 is TGTGCCAGCAGCGTAGAGGCAGGGGACTTCGAGCAGTACTTC. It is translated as CASSVEAGDFEQYF.

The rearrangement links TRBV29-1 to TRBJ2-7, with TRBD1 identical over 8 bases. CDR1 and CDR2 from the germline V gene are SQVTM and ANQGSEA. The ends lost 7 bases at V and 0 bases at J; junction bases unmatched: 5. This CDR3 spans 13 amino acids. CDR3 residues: CSAKDRVSYEQYF. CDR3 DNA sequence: TGCAGCGCTAAGGACAGGGTCTCCTACGAGCAGTACTTC.

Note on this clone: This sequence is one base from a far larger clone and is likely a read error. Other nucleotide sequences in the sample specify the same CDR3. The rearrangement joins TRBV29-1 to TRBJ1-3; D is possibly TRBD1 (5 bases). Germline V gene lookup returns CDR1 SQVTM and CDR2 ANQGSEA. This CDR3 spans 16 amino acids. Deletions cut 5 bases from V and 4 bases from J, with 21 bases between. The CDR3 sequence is CSVIGGQDSFGNTIYF. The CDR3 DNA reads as TGCAGCGTTATAGGAGGACAAGATTCCTTCGGAAACACCATATATTTT.

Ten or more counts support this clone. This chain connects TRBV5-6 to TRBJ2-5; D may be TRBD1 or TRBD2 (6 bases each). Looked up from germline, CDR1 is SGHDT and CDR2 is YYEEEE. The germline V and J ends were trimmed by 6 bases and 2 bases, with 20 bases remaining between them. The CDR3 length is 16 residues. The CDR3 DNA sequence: TGTGCCAGCAACCGGAGGGGGGCACAGTTTCAAGAGACCCAGTACTTC. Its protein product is CASNRRGAQFQETQYF.